A selection of T cell receptor beta chains follows, all from one sample in a study of a mutant IDH1 vaccine in newly diagnosed glioma. The antigens of these receptors remain unknown. Assay used: immunoSEQ multiplex PCR; TCRdb lists only in-frame clones, some missing. The data contain around 62,000 clones, approximately 91% of them singletons. The sample consisted of PBMCs, taken from a glioma patient whose treatment included an IDH1 peptide vaccine. Receptors were obtained from a man aged 35-49 years with glioma. Each CDR3 is given without its conserved first and last residue. Clone size is given for some rows only: seen once, a few or many times, or a class if the clone is expanded.

j_call | clone_size | v_call | cdr3_aa
TRBJ1-6 | . | TRBV28 | ASSFSFWALH
TRBJ2-2 | . | TRBV29-1 | SADTNTGELF
TRBJ2-6 | . | TRBV7-8 | ASSSTYWGRGLPGANVLT
TRBJ1-2 | . | TRBV6-5 | ASSYSTGQGANGYT
TRBJ1-4 | . | TRBV5-8 | ASSFFRGTNEKLF
TRBJ1-5 | . | TRBV21-1 | ASSDWTAHNQPQH
TRBJ1-3 | . | TRBV9 | ASSGVTGGDGNTIY
TRBJ2-1 | . | TRBV11-2 | ASSLGGGPYNEQF
TRBJ1-1 | . | TRBV30 | ASGTGLMNTEAF
TRBJ1-1 | . | TRBV7-9 | ASTLDRYIVANTEAF
TRBJ1-6 | few | TRBV6-5 | ASSYGDRNNSPLH
TRBJ2-3 | . | TRBV6-1 | ASSALALNTDTQY
TRBJ2-7 | . | TRBV7-2 | ASSLVPGYEQY
TRBJ2-7 | . | TRBV18 | ASSPEAYEQY
TRBJ2-5 | . | TRBV4-1 | ASSQDASGGWETQY
TRBJ2-5 | . | TRBV7-2 | ASSSGPRETQY
TRBJ2-5 | . | TRBV10-3 | AISPGGTQY
TRBJ1-2 | . | TRBV11-3 | ASSFSMCYT
TRBJ2-7 | . | TRBV7-9 | ASSSGALLSYEQY
TRBJ1-1 | . | TRBV5-1 | ASSLAIQGTEAF
TRBJ2-7 | . | TRBV5-1 | ASSWTSGSYEQY
TRBJ2-3 | once | TRBV27 | ASMGGFYTQY
TRBJ2-1 | . | TRBV2 | ASSEAGLNNEQF
TRBJ1-5 | once | TRBV19 | ASSGFRQPQH
TRBJ1-2 | once | TRBV2 | ASSRGGVGYT
TRBJ2-1 | . | TRBV4-1 | ASSWANNEQF
TRBJ1-1 | . | TRBV6-5 | ASTRGMGTEAF
TRBJ1-6 | . | TRBV10-3 | AAGGGFTYNSPLH
TRBJ2-4 | . | TRBV5-4 | ASSTLAGGAKNIQY
TRBJ2-1 | once | TRBV7-8 | ASSLHRLAGATEQF
TRBJ1-2 | . | TRBV28 | ASSLSETGSYGYT
TRBJ2-5 | . | TRBV7-2 | ASSFGLAGGTD
TRBJ2-7 | . | TRBV6-5 | ASSPRQSSYEQY
TRBJ2-5 | . | TRBV5-1 | ASREDSETQY